This T cell receptor beta chain was captured by sequencing in a study of CD4 and CD8 cells across lung adenocarcinoma regions. This clonotype appeared many times. TCRdb fed the PCR reads into MiXCR, producing one record per CDR3 protein. The table has 22,000 or so distinct CDR3 sequences, roughly half seen once. Donors had localized lung adenocarcinoma, a non-small cell lung cancer. V shed 4 bases and J shed 3 bases, with 13 bases lying between them. The CDR3 is 14 residues long. Germline loops: CDR1 SGHRS, CDR2 YFSETQ. The sample taken for sequencing was CD8+ T cells from the center of a lung tumor. The sequence derives from a female donor with lung adenocarcinoma. The CD4 and CD8 labels of this study may be unreliable. The chain carries TRBV5-1 and TRBJ2-5; tentatively, D is TRBD1 (6 bases). The CDR3: CASSARNREETQYF. The CDR3 region has the DNA TGCGCCAGCAGCGCCCGGAACAGGGAAGAGACCCAGTACTTC.